The clone carrying this T cell receptor beta chain was seen only a few times. Its antigen is as yet unknown. A second PCR of roughly 7 to 11 cycles used a sample-barcoded 5' primer and a J-beta primer mix. TCRdb called the 5' RACE reads again in MiXCR, with one record for every CDR3 protein. The sample yields some 1,800,000 distinct CDR3 sequences, 39% seen once. This entry belongs to a study of blood T cells in healthy people across ages. The donors, aged about 6 to 90, were healthy Caucasians from Russia. Overall study findings and caveats: Roughly linear age-related decline in beta diversity appeared, significant by age about 40.

The CDR3 is 14 residues long. The germline gives CDR1 SNHLY, CDR2 FYNNEI. The V and J ends lost 7 bases and 5 bases respectively, with 15 bases between them. Sequenced material: blood. The receptor was derived from a human donor in good health. The rearrangement links TRBV2 to TRBJ1-5, with D possibly TRBD1 on 5 matching bases. CDR3 DNA: TGTGCCAGCAACGAGACGGACACTTATCAGCCCCAGCATTTT. It codes for CASNETDTYQPQHF.